The entry below gives a single T cell receptor beta chain sequence along with its context. This CDR3 contains 13 residues. Trimming took 3 bases from V and 4 from J, leaving 11 bases between them. Germline CDR1 and CDR2: DFQATT and SNEGSKA (reference sequence). The source of the sample is a study of T-cell reconstitution after alpha-beta-depleted transplantation in children. Unique molecular identifiers were built into the TCRbeta library. A single record per CDR3 protein comes from TCRdb applying MiXCR to the PCR reads. The sample yields approximately 520,000 distinct CDR3 sequences, less than 35% seen once.

Here the sequenced sample was PBMCs from the stem cell graft donor, taken from the stem cell graft. The V gene is TRBV20-1, the J gene TRBJ2-3; D not certain. This sequence was found in a human donor who donated a stem cell graft to a child with aplastic anemia. The CDR3 region is CSARYRVPDTQYF. The CDR3 nucleotides read TGCAGTGCTAGGTATAGGGTCCCAGATACGCAGTATTTT.